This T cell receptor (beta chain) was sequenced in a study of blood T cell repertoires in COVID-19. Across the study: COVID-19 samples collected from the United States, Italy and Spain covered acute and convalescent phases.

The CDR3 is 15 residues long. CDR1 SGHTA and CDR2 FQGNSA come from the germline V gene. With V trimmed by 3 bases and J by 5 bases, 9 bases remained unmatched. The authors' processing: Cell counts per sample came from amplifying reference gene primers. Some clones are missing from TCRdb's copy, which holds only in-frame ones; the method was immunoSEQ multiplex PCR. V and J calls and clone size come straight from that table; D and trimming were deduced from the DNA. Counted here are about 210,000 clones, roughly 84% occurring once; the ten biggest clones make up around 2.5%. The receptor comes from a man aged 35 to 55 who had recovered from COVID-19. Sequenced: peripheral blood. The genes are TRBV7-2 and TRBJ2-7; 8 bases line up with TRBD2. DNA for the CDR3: TGTGCCAGCAGCTTGGTAGCGGGGAACCTTAACGAGCAGTACTTC. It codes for CASSLVAGNLNEQYF.